The 25 T cell receptor beta chains presented below share a single source sample, sequenced in a study of blood T cell repertoires in COVID-19 (dated by TCRdb to 2018 to 2020). The library relied on the immunoSEQ multiplex PCR assay. Held by TCRdb, this immuneACCESS table contains in-frame sequences only and omits some clones. Under half of the omission traces to an unresolved V gene where checked; the cause of the rest is unknown. Counted in this sample were around 240,000 clones; roughly four fifths of them appeared once. The ten largest clones represent under 2% of the sample. Sequencing was carried out using peripheral blood. The origin of the receptors is a woman at least 80 years old with acute or convalescent COVID-19.

The chain employs TRBV7-9 and TRBJ2-5; TRBD2 matches at 11 bases. The CDR3 has 15 residues. The germline CDR1 and CDR2 sequences are SEHNR and FQNEAQ (reference sequence). The V gene end was trimmed by 3 bases and the J gene end by 1 base; junction bases not matched to a gene: 1. CDR3: CASSLGTSGQETQYF. The CDR3 bases are TGTGCCAGCAGCTTGGGGACTAGCGGCCAAGAGACCCAGTACTTC.

The rearrangement links TRBV24-1 to TRBJ2-5; 7 positions agree with TRBD2. This CDR3 comprises 12 residues. The V gene end was trimmed by 5 bases and the J gene end by 5 bases; junction bases not matched to a gene: 1. Germline-derived CDR1 and CDR2 are KGHDR and SFDVKD. CDR3 in amino acids: CATSVRGETQYF. The DNA for the CDR3 is TGTGCCACCAGTGTGCGGGGGGAGACCCAGTACTTC.

The rearrangement uses TRBV7-2 and TRBJ2-7; 10 bases agree with TRBD2. Germline V gene data show CDR1 as SGHTA and CDR2 as FQGNSA. The trim removed 3 bases at V and 3 bases at J, leaving 2 bases unmatched. This CDR3 is built from 14 residues. The CDR3 DNA is TGTGCCAGCAGCTTTTCTAGCGGGGGCTACGAGCAGTACTTC. Its protein product is CASSFSSGGYEQYF.

This chain connects TRBV7-2 to TRBJ2-7; a possible D gene is TRBD1 (5 bases). There are 13 residues in the CDR3. Germline lookup yields CDR1 SGHTA and CDR2 FQGNSA. The V end was cut by 5 bases, the J end by 2 bases, with 10 bases between. The CDR3 DNA follows: TGTGCCAGCAGCAACAGGCCCCCCTACGAGCAGTACTTC. Protein product: CASSNRPPYEQYF.

This sequence joins TRBV19 and TRBJ2-5, with 10 positions matching TRBD2. V dropped 3 bases and J dropped 1; count of bases not matched to a gene: 14. The CDR3 is 19 residues long. Germline lookup yields CDR1 LNHDA and CDR2 SQIVND (reference sequence). The CDR3, as DNA: TGTGCCAGTAGTATGTTTACCAGCGGGAGGGCCTTATCCCAAGAGACCCAGTACTTC. This gives the protein CASSMFTSGRALSQETQYF.

The CDR3 spells CASGRSGTGELFF. Written as DNA, the CDR3 is TGTGCCAGTGGCAGGTCAGGCACCGGGGAGCTGTTTTTT. This chain joins TRBV19 and TRBJ2-2, with D unresolved. The germline V gene has CDR1 LNHDA and CDR2 SQIVND (reference sequence). V lost 8 bases and J 4 bases, leaving 11 bases between the germline ends. This CDR3 is built from 13 residues.

V gene TRBV28 combines with J gene TRBJ1-4; 7 positions agree with TRBD1. The V gene end was trimmed by 4 bases and the J gene end by 3 bases; junction bases not matched to a gene: 14. The CDR3 extends over 18 amino acids. Germline lookup yields CDR1 MDHEN and CDR2 SYDVKM. In DNA, the CDR3 is TGTGCCAGCAGTTCCCCACACTACACAGGGGAACCTAATGAAAAACTGTTTTTT. Translating gives CASSSPHYTGEPNEKLFF.

Remarks on this clone: This sample includes further DNA sequences coding for the same CDR3. The V and J genes are TRBV5-1 and TRBJ1-1; unclear D gene. This CDR3 contains 14 residues. Germline CDR1 SGHRS, CDR2 YFSETQ. V dropped 0 bases and J dropped 2 bases, with 8 bases sitting between them. The chain's CDR3 is CASSLAPGNTEAFF. The CDR3 coding sequence is TGCGCCAGCAGCTTGGCCCCGGGAAACACTGAAGCTTTCTTT.

This rearrangement joins TRBV4-2 to TRBJ2-3; TRBD2 aligns across 13 bases. The CDR3 is 16 amino acids. The trim removed 4 bases at V and 3 bases at J, leaving 4 bases unmatched. Looked up from germline, CDR1 is LGHNA and CDR2 is YNFKEQ. CDR3 nucleotide sequence: TGTGCCAGCAGCCCGGGGACTAGCGGGGTTACAGATACGCAGTATTTT. This translates into CASSPGTSGVTDTQYF.

The V call is TRBV28, the J call TRBJ2-1; D is possibly TRBD1 (7 bases). Trimming removed 3 bases from V and 2 bases from J, with 11 bases in between. The germline V gene has CDR1 MDHEN and CDR2 SYDVKM. The CDR3 sequence is 15 residues long. Here the CDR3 reads CASSLGGQTYNEQFF. The CDR3 nucleotides are TGTGCCAGCAGTTTGGGGGGACAGACCTACAATGAGCAGTTCTTC.

V gene TRBV5-4 combines with J gene TRBJ2-7, with 7 positions matching TRBD1. The germline CDR1 and CDR2 sequences are SGHNT and YYREEE (reference sequence). The CDR3 spans 14 residues. The V segment lost 0 bases and the J segment 6 bases; nucleotides outside the gene matches: 6. CDR3 region: CASSLEKGAGEQYF. The CDR3, as DNA: TGTGCCAGCAGCTTGGAAAAGGGGGCGGGCGAGCAGTACTTC.

The sample holds a few counts of this clone. The chain is built from TRBV18 and TRBJ1-1; D not resolved. CDR1 KGHSH and CDR2 LQKENI come from the germline V gene. V was clipped by 2 bases and J by 2 bases, with 12 bases between them. The CDR3 spans 15 residues. CDR3 nucleotide sequence: TGTGCCAGCTCACCATCCCTTTCCGGTAACACTGAAGCTTTCTTT. Residues: CASSPSLSGNTEAFF.

The gene calls are TRBV7-2 and TRBJ1-2; D is unresolved. The CDR3 consists of 13 residues. Germline V gene lookup returns CDR1 SGHTA and CDR2 FQGNSA. V was clipped by 1 base and J by 2 bases, with 5 bases between them. CDR3 sequence: CASSLVQNYGYTF. CDR3 DNA: TGTGCCAGCAGCTTAGTACAGAACTATGGCTACACCTTC.

CDR3 nucleotides: TGTGCCTCCTGGGACAGGGACAATGAGCAGTTCTTC. It yields the protein CASWDRDNEQFF. V gene TRBV30 combines with J gene TRBJ2-1; 9 bases match TRBD1. Germline lookup yields CDR1 GTSNPN and CDR2 SVGIG (reference sequence). J was trimmed by 5 bases and V by 7 bases; bases with no gene match: 3. CDR3 size: 12 residues.

The genes are TRBV18 and TRBJ2-1, with 9 bases fitting TRBD2. The ends lost 1 base at V and 8 bases at J; junction bases unmatched: 12. The CDR3 loop spans 17 amino acids. Germline loops: CDR1 KGHSH, CDR2 LQKENI. CDR3 region: CASSPLQLAGHRDEQFF. The DNA for the CDR3 is TGTGCCAGCTCACCACTCCAACTAGCGGGCCATCGGGATGAGCAGTTCTTC.

CDR3 in DNA: TGTGCCAGCAGCTTATCCGGGACTAGCGGTTACAATGAGCAGTTCTTC. This sequence encodes CASSLSGTSGYNEQFF. The chain joins TRBV7-2 to TRBJ2-1, with 11 bases aligning to TRBD2. The CDR3 loop spans 16 amino acids. V was pared by 2 bases and J by 4 bases, with 4 bases of the junction left unmatched. CDR1 and CDR2 from the germline V gene are SGHTA and FQGNSA.

Only a few counts were recorded for this clone. The gene calls are TRBV6-1 and TRBJ2-5, with TRBD2 matching 11 bases. The CDR3 spans 16 residues. V shed 2 bases and J 4 bases; nucleotides not matched to a gene: 6. The germline CDR1 and CDR2 sequences are MNHNS and SASEGT. The CDR3 sequence: CASSEPNSGGAETQYF. The CDR3 DNA reads TGTGCCAGCAGTGAACCCAATAGCGGGGGGGCAGAGACCCAGTACTTC.

This rearrangement joins TRBV7-9 to TRBJ2-1, with TRBD2 identical over 10 bases. Germline-derived CDR1 and CDR2 are SEHNR and FQNEAQ (reference sequence). The CDR3 is 18 residues long. Trimming removed 5 bases from V and 6 bases from J; junction bases left unmatched: 16. CDR3 coding DNA: TGTGCCAGCAGCAACGGACTAGCGGCTGGAAAGAGCCCCAATGAGCAGTTCTTC. Translated: CASSNGLAAGKSPNEQFF.

This chain connects TRBV5-1 to TRBJ1-4; a weak D match, TRBD1 (5 bases). V was clipped by 2 bases and J by 3 bases, with 8 bases between them. Germline V gene lookup returns CDR1 SGHRS and CDR2 YFSETQ. This CDR3 is built from 14 residues. As DNA, the CDR3 is TGCGCCAGCAGCTTAGGGGAATCTAATGAAAAACTGTTTTTT. It yields the protein CASSLGESNEKLFF.

This clone has only a few counts. The chain uses TRBV25-1 and TRBJ1-4, with TRBD1 as a possible D gene (6 bases). Deletions cut 9 bases from V and 3 bases from J, with 17 bases between. The CDR3 has 15 residues. Germline V lookup: CDR1 MGHDK, CDR2 SYGVNS. CDR3 DNA sequence: TGTGCCAGTGTCTCGGGGGGCGCGGCTAATGAAAAACTGTTTTTT. This encodes CASVSGGAANEKLFF.

J is TRBJ1-1 and V is TRBV14, with D tentatively TRBD1 (6 bases). The CDR3 is 14 residues long. CDR1 and CDR2 from the germline V gene are SGHDN and FVKESK. Deletions cut 5 bases from V and 5 bases from J, with 15 bases between. The CDR3, as DNA: TGTGCCAGCAGCTCCGCAGGGGAGGGAACTGAAGCTTTCTTT. Protein sequence: CASSSAGEGTEAFF.

The sample holds one count of this clone. The chain uses TRBV30 and TRBJ2-6; perhaps TRBD1 as D (6 bases). This CDR3 comprises 14 residues. The germline V gene has CDR1 GTSNPN and CDR2 SVGIG (reference sequence). Trimming pared 7 bases from V and 0 bases from J, leaving 10 bases between. Here the CDR3 reads CAYGGLSGANVLTF. CDR3 bases: TGTGCCTATGGGGGCCTCTCTGGGGCCAACGTCCTGACTTTC.

The genes are TRBV6-1 and TRBJ2-7; D not resolved. Germline V gene sequence: CDR1 MNHNS, CDR2 SASEGT. The CDR3 length is 13 residues. V lost 2 bases and J 2 bases, leaving 7 bases between the germline ends. The CDR3 loop reads CASSEQTAYEQYF. DNA for the CDR3: TGTGCCAGCAGTGAACAGACTGCCTACGAGCAGTACTTC.

The chain carries TRBV6-2 or TRBV6-3 and TRBJ1-5; no definite D call. Trimming cost V 2 bases and J 1 base, with 6 bases left between them. The V gene's germline CDR1 is MNHEY and CDR2 SVGEGT. This CDR3 contains 14 residues. The CDR3, as DNA: TGTGCCAGCAGTTACATGGGCAGCAATCAGCCCCAGCATTTT. Its protein is CASSYMGSNQPQHF.

V is TRBV7-2 and J is TRBJ1-3; D gene unclear. The CDR3 is made up of 14 amino acids. Per germline, CDR1 SGHTA and CDR2 FQGNSA. The germline V and J ends were trimmed by 5 bases and 0 bases, with 8 bases remaining between them. CDR3 sequence reads: CASSLLNSGNTIYF. The CDR3 DNA follows: TGTGCCAGCAGCCTCCTTAACTCTGGAAACACCATATATTTT.